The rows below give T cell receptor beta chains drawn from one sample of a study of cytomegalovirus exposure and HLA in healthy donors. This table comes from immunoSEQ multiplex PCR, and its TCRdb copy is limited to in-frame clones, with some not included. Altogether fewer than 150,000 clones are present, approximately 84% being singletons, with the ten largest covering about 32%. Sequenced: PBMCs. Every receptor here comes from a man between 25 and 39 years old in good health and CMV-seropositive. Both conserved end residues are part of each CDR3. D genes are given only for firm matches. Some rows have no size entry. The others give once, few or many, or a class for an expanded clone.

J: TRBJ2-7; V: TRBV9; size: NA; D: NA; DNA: TGTGCCAGCAGCGTATCCAGTACCTACGAGCAGTACTTC; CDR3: CASSVSSTYEQYF
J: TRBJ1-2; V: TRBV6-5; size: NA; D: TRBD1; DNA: TGTGCCAGCAGAAAAAGACAGGGTAGGGGTGGCTACACCTTC; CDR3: CASRKRQGRGGYTF
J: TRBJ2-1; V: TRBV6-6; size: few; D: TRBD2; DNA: TGTGCCAGCAGTTACTCTGACTGGGGGGGAAATGAGCAGTTCTTC; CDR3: CASSYSDWGGNEQFF
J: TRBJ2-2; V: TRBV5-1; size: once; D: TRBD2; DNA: TGCGCCAGCAGAAAGCGACTAGCGGAACAATGGAACACCGGGGAGCTGTTTTTT; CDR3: CASRKRLAEQWNTGELFF
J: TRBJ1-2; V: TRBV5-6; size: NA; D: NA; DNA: TGTGCCAGCAGCTTGGCCGGACAGAGGATCTATGGCTACACCTTC; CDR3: CASSLAGQRIYGYTF
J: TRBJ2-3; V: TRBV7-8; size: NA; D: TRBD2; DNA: TGTGCCAGCAGCTTATACGAGCGGGAGGACACAGATACGCAGTATTTT; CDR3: CASSLYEREDTDTQYF
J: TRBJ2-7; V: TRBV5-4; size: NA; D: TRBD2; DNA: TGTGCCAGCAGCCAAGATCTTACTAGCGGGGGGGGAGAGCAGTACTTC; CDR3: CASSQDLTSGGGEQYF
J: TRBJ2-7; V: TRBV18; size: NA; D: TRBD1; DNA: TGTGCCAGCTCACCACGGGACAGGGTCGACGAGCAGTACTTC; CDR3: CASSPRDRVDEQYF
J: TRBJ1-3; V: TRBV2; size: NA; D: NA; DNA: TGTGCCAGCAGTGTACAGGAAGGAAACACCATATATTTT; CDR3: CASSVQEGNTIYF
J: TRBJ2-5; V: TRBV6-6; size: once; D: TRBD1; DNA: TGTGCCAGCAGTTACCCAGGACAGGGGAGGGTGACCCAGTACTTC; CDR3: CASSYPGQGRVTQYF
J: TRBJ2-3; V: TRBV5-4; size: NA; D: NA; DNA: TGTGCCAGCAGCCAGGGAGGAGATACGCAGTATTTT; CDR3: CASSQGGDTQYF
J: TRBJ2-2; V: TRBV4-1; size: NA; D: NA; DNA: TGCGCCAGCAGCCAAGAATATGGAGGGAGCACGAACACCGGGGAGCTGTTTTTT; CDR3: CASSQEYGGSTNTGELFF
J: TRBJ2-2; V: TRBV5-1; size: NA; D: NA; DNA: TGCGCCAGCAGCTTGAGGTGGGGCGCTATAGAGAACACCGGGGAGCTGTTTTTT; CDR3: CASSLRWGAIENTGELFF
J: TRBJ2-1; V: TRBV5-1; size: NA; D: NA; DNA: TGCGCCAGCAGCTTCATGGGGCAGACCTACAATGAGCAGTTCTTC; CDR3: CASSFMGQTYNEQFF
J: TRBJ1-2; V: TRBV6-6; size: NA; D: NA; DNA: TGTGCCAGCAGTGGCTCCGGAGCTAACTATGGCTACACCTTC; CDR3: CASSGSGANYGYTF
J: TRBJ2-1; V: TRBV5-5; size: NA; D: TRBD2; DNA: TGTGCCAGCAGCCTCCGGCAGCGGGAGAGTGAGCAGTTCTTC; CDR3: CASSLRQRESEQFF
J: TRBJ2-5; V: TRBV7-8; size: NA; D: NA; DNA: TGTGCCAGCTCCCCCGGGATCACCCAAGAGACCCAGTACTTC; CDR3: CASSPGITQETQYF
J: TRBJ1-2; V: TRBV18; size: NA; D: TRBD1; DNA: TGTGCCAGCTCACCACAATCCCCCGGGACAGAATCCGATGGCTACACCTTC; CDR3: CASSPQSPGTESDGYTF
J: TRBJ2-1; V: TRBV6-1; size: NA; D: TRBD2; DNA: TGTGCCAGCAGTGAGGGGGCTAGCGGGAGGTATGAGCAGTTCTTC; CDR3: CASSEGASGRYEQFF
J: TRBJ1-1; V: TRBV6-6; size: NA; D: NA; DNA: TGTGCCAGCAGGCCACAGTGGCAGGGGCCAAACACTGAAGCTTTCTTT; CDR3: CASRPQWQGPNTEAFF
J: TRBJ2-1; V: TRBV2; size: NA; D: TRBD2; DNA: TGTGCCAGCAGTGACTCTAGCGGGAACCTCAATGAGCAGTTCTTC; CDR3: CASSDSSGNLNEQFF
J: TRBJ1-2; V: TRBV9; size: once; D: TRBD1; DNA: TGTGCCAGCAGCGAAGAGGTGACAGGGCCCTGGGGCTACACCTTC; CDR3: CASSEEVTGPWGYTF
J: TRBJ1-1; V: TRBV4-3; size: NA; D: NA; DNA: TGCGCCAGCAGCCCAAACCGGGGGAGCTACTTCGGGGCTTTCTTT; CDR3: CASSPNRGSYFGAFF
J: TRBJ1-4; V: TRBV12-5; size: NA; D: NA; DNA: TGTGCTAGTGCCCCCCCGAGTGCGTCTAATGAAAAACTGTTTTTT; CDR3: CASAPPSASNEKLFF
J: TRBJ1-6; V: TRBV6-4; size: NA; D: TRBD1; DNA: TGTGCCAGCAGTGACCGGCCGGTGGGACAGGGACCCTATAATTCACCCCTCCACTTT; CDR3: CASSDRPVGQGPYNSPLHF
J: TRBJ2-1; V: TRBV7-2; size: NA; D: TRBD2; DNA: TGTGCCATCGCTCGTCTAGCGGGGAAGAATGAGCAGTTCTTC; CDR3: CAIARLAGKNEQFF
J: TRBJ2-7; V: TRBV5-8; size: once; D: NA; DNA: TGTGCCAGCAGCTTCCTGTCCTACGAGCAGTACTTC; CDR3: CASSFLSYEQYF
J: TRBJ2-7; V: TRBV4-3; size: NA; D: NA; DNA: TGCGCCAGCAGCCCATCGATGGGGGCCGAGCAGTACTTC; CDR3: CASSPSMGAEQYF
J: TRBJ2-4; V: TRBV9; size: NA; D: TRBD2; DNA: TGTGCCAGCAGCGCGACTAGCGGGATTGACAAAAACATTCAGTACTTC; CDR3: CASSATSGIDKNIQYF